Each of the 12 T cell receptor beta chains below was sequenced from the same sample in a study of T cell responses to AZD1222 COVID-19 vaccine. Clones were sequenced by immunoSEQ multiplex PCR, and TCRdb holds only the in-frame ones, with some missing. In the table there are over 80,000 clones, 80% to 90% of which are singletons. The sample was peripheral blood, taken on day 0 of AZD1222 vaccination. These receptors were collected from an adult in good health.

V usage is TRBV30 and J usage is TRBJ2-6, with a possible D match to TRBD1 (5 bases). V was clipped by 0 bases and J by 5 bases, with 17 bases between them. The germline CDR1 and CDR2 sequences are GTSNPN and SVGIG (reference sequence). The length of the CDR3 is 17 residues. In DNA, the CDR3 is TGTGCCTGGAGTGTACGCGGCAGGGCCTCGTGGGCCAACGTCCTGACTTTC. Amino acid sequence: CAWSVRGRASWANVLTF.

The rearrangement uses TRBV10-1 and TRBJ2-6, with D perhaps given as TRBD1 or TRBD2 (6 bases each). The V end lost 8 bases, the J end lost 2 bases, and 19 bases lay between the germline ends. The germline V gene encodes CDR1 WNHNN and CDR2 SYGVQD (reference sequence). This CDR3 region has 17 residues. The CDR3 loop reads CASYPASGEAGANVLTF. CDR3 in DNA: TGCGCCAGCTACCCAGCCTCAGGGGAGGCTGGGGCCAACGTCCTGACTTTC.

DNA for the CDR3: TGTGCCAGCAGTGAGTATTGGTTGGGGAACACTGAAGCTTTCTTT. Translation gives CASSEYWLGNTEAFF. The rearrangement uses TRBV2 and TRBJ1-1; D uncertain. Germline values: CDR1 SNHLY, CDR2 FYNNEI. With 3 bases removed from V and 1 base from J, the gap between germline ends came to 12 bases. The CDR3 is 15 residues long.

The CDR3: CASSPSRPDTQYF. Written as DNA, the CDR3 is TGCGCCAGCAGCCCCTCCCGGCCAGATACGCAGTATTTT. The V and J genes are TRBV5-1 and TRBJ2-3; D is undetermined. Trimming took off 4 bases at V and 4 bases at J, with 10 bases between the two ends. The germline CDR1 and CDR2 sequences are SGHRS and YFSETQ. The CDR3 loop spans 13 amino acids. Combining the CDR3 with reference TRBV5-1 and TRBJ2-3 gives the whole variable domain KAGVTQTPRYLIKTRGQQVTLSCSPISGHRSVSWYQQTPGQGLQFLFEYFSETQRNKGNFPGRFSGRQFSNSRSEMNVSTLELGDSALYLCASSPSRPDTQYFGPGTRLTVL.

The rearrangement joins TRBV27 to TRBJ1-4; 12 bases match TRBD1. After removal of 5 bases from V and 4 bases from J, the junction contained 8 bases not matched to a gene. Germline CDR1 and CDR2: MNHEY and SMNVEV (reference sequence). The CDR3 is 17 residues long. CDR3 loop: CASSPRDRGLSNEKLFF. CDR3 nucleotides: TGTGCCAGCAGTCCCCGGGACAGGGGGCTGAGTAATGAAAAACTGTTTTTT.

This rearrangement joins TRBV28 to TRBJ1-4; D gene ambiguous. CDR3 length: 15 residues. Germline values: CDR1 MDHEN, CDR2 SYDVKM. V was cut by 7 bases and J by 0 bases, with 12 bases left in between. The CDR3, as DNA: TGTGCCAGCACCATTGATATTGCAACTAATGAAAAACTGTTTTTT. It is translated as CASTIDIATNEKLFF.

V is TRBV28 and J is TRBJ1-3; no clear D gene. The CDR3 runs to 14 residues. Trimming pared 5 bases from V and 1 base from J, leaving 9 bases between. Per the germline V gene, CDR1 is MDHEN and CDR2 is SYDVKM. CDR3 residues: CASSTFRSGNTIYF. The CDR3 DNA follows: TGTGCCAGCAGTACCTTTAGATCTGGAAACACCATATATTTT.

This chain connects TRBV5-1 to TRBJ1-6; 7 bases line up with TRBD1. The CDR3 loop spans 15 amino acids. Germline V gene sequence: CDR1 SGHRS, CDR2 YFSETQ. J lost 5 bases, V lost 5 bases, and 7 bases had no gene match. The CDR3 protein is CASSRTGDNNSPLHF. The CDR3 nucleotides read TGCGCCAGCAGTCGAACAGGGGATAATAATTCACCCCTCCACTTT.

The chain uses TRBV28 and TRBJ1-1; 7 nucleotides line up with TRBD1. This CDR3 region has 13 residues. V was pared by 6 bases and J by 7 bases, with 8 bases of the junction left unmatched. The germline gives CDR1 MDHEN, CDR2 SYDVKM. The DNA of the CDR3 is TGTGCCAGCAGGGAGGGACAGCTAAATGAAGCTTTCTTT. Protein: CASREGQLNEAFF.

The DNA of the CDR3 is TGTGCCAGCAGTTTCCAACAGAATAATTCACCCCTCCACTTT. Translating gives CASSFQQNNSPLHF. The rearrangement links TRBV28 to TRBJ1-6; D is ambiguous. The germline V and J ends were trimmed by 3 bases and 5 bases, with 8 bases remaining between them. Germline V gene sequence: CDR1 MDHEN, CDR2 SYDVKM. This CDR3 spans 14 amino acids.

The chain links TRBV27 to TRBJ2-6; D may be TRBD1 or TRBD2 (7 bases each). The CDR3 spans 16 residues. The V gene's germline CDR1 is MNHEY and CDR2 SMNVEV (reference sequence). Between the trimmed V and J ends, which lost 5 bases and 2 bases, there was a span of 13 bases. CDR3 residues: CASSGRGGTGANVLTF. In DNA form, the CDR3 reads TGTGCCAGCAGTGGCAGGGGGGGGACTGGGGCCAACGTCCTGACTTTC.

The chain uses TRBV6-5 and TRBJ1-6; TRBD1 is a possible D gene (5 bases). V shed 2 bases and J shed 6 bases, with 8 bases lying between them. Germline V CDR1 and CDR2: MNHEY, SVGAGI. The CDR3 is made up of 14 amino acids. The CDR3 spells CASSYSQGNSPLHF. The CDR3 nucleotides read TGTGCCAGCAGTTACAGTCAGGGTAATTCACCCCTCCACTTT.